One sample yielded the 19 T cell receptor beta chains listed below, sequenced in a study of T-cell reconstitution after alpha-beta-depleted transplantation in children. Construction of the TCRbeta library involved unique molecular identifiers. In TCRdb, the PCR reads were re-called with MiXCR into one record per CDR3 protein. The repertoire holds 250,000 to 400,000 distinct CDR3 sequences, with approximately 20% as singletons. This material consisted of PBMCs, mostly from graft donor cells, taken 180 days after TCRalphabeta/CD19-depleted stem cell transplant. The receptors shown here come from a male patient younger than 18 who had a stem cell transplant for acute lymphoblastic leukemia, so the T cells may come from the graft donor.

This clonotype was observed many times. The chain links TRBV5-1 to TRBJ2-2; D may be TRBD1 or TRBD2 (5 bases each). Germline CDR1 SGHRS, CDR2 YFSETQ. The CDR3 is 16 residues long. The ends were cut back, 0 bases at V and 3 bases at J, with 12 bases in the middle. CDR3 DNA: TGCGCCAGCAGCTTGGCACCCGGGACCGACACCGGGGAGCTGTTTTTT. Translated: CASSLAPGTDTGELFF.

This clonotype was detected ten times or more. One end of the junction varies from germline; a read error may be responsible. The rearrangement uses TRBV5-1 and TRBJ2-3; D is ambiguous. CDR3 length: 13 residues. From germline, CDR1 is SGHRS and CDR2 YFSETQ. This chain's CDR3 is CASSLAGTDTQYF. CDR3 coding DNA: TGTGCCAGCAGCTTAGCCGGCACAGATACGCAGTATTTT. The variable domain in full, completed from reference TRBV5-1 and TRBJ2-3, reads KAGVTQTPRYLIKTRGQQVTLSCSPISGHRSVSWYQQTPGQGLQFLFEYFSETQRNKGNFPGRFSGRQFSNSRSEMNVSTLELGDSALYLCASSLAGTDTQYFGPGTRLTVL.

This clonotype was picked up a small number of times. CDR3 DNA sequence: TGTGCCACCAGCGTTCCGAGTGTCACAGATACGCAGTATTTT. The encoded protein is CATSVPSVTDTQYF. This chain connects TRBV15 to TRBJ2-3; D gene unclear. The germline gives CDR1 LNHNV, CDR2 YYDKDF (reference sequence). V lost 5 bases to trimming and J lost 2 bases, with 11 bases between them. The CDR3 is made up of 14 amino acids.

This clonotype was seen a few times. The chain has TRBV5-1 and TRBJ2-3, with 11 bases identical to TRBD2. CDR3 length equals 16 residues. The germline V gene has CDR1 SGHRS and CDR2 YFSETQ. The ends lost 4 bases at V and 1 base at J; junction bases unmatched: 5. This CDR3 is CASSPPGLAGTDTQYF. Written as DNA, the CDR3 is TGCGCCAGCAGCCCACCGGGACTAGCGGGCACAGATACGCAGTATTTT.

J is TRBJ2-7 and V is TRBV20-1; no reliable D call. The CDR3 covers 15 residues. Germline V gene data show CDR1 as DFQATT and CDR2 as SNEGSKA (reference sequence). The V gene lost 0 bases and the J gene lost 4 bases, with 16 bases spanning the gap. The CDR3 DNA sequence: TGCAGTGCTAGAGAAAGCGCCCGAGTAGTGTACGAGCAGTACTTC. Amino acid sequence: CSARESARVVYEQYF.

This clonotype has more than one count but fewer than ten. One end of the junction varies from germline; a read error may be responsible. The chain links TRBV12-3 or TRBV12-4 to TRBJ2-7; the D gene is possibly TRBD1 (6 bases). The CDR3 runs to 12 residues. The CDR3 DNA is TGTGCCATCAGTTTGGACAGAGGCGAGCAGTACTTC. It encodes CAISLDRGEQYF.

This clonotype has a single count. The germline gene is not matched at one end of the junction; a read error may be the cause. The CDR3 loop is CASRPTGASNQHQHF. The CDR3 nucleotides are TGTGCCAGCAGACCGACAGGAGCTAGCAATCAGCACCAGCATTTT. J is TRBJ1-5 and V is TRBV12-3 or TRBV12-4; a possible D gene is TRBD1 (6 bases). The CDR3 spans 15 residues.

Ten or more counts support this clonotype. The chain combines TRBV5-1 with TRBJ2-1, with 13 bases matching TRBD2. The CDR3 contains 16 residues. CDR1 and CDR2 (germline): SGHRS, YFSETQ. V was clipped by 4 bases and J by 7 bases; unmatched bases: 8. The CDR3 protein is CASSPLLAGGPNEQFF. The DNA for the CDR3 is TGCGCCAGCAGCCCCTTACTAGCGGGAGGGCCGAATGAGCAGTTCTTC.

V usage is TRBV3-1 and J usage is TRBJ2-5, with D unclear. The CDR3 runs 14 residues. The V gene's germline CDR1 is LGHDT and CDR2 YNNKEL (reference sequence). Trimming pared 1 base from V and 0 bases from J, leaving 6 bases between. The CDR3 here is CASSQGPNQETQYF. In DNA form, the CDR3 reads TGTGCCAGCAGCCAAGGGCCGAACCAAGAGACCCAGTACTTC.

The chain employs TRBV9 and TRBJ2-7, with a tentative D call TRBD2 (5 bases). CDR1 SGDLS and CDR2 YYNGEE come from the germline V gene. The germline V and J ends were trimmed by 3 bases and 6 bases, with 25 bases remaining between them. The CDR3 extends over 17 amino acids. The DNA of the CDR3 is TGTGCCAGCAGCGCGAGACACGTACTAGGACGGTTGGGCGAGCAGTACTTC. Translation: CASSARHVLGRLGEQYF.

The V call is TRBV13, the J call TRBJ2-7; 8 bases fit TRBD2. Germline CDR1 and CDR2: PRHDT and FYEKMQ (reference sequence). CDR3 size: 17 residues. The V and J ends lost 7 bases and 7 bases, in that order; junction bases with no gene match: 21. The CDR3 loop reads CASNKLAPGRAPEEQYF. CDR3 nucleotides: TGTGCCAGCAACAAACTAGCCCCCGGGAGGGCCCCCGAAGAGCAGTACTTC.

This clonotype was detected only a few times. The CDR3 region has the DNA TGTGCCAGCAGTTTGGAATGGGGTTTGAACACTGAAGCTTTCTTT. Residues: CASSLEWGLNTEAFF. The chain carries TRBV27 and TRBJ1-1; D uncertain. The CDR3 extends over 15 amino acids. Germline V gene data show CDR1 as MNHEY and CDR2 as SMNVEV (reference sequence). The V and J ends lost 3 bases and 0 bases respectively, with 11 bases between them.

In DNA, the CDR3 is TGTGCCAGCAGCTTAGGGAGCCCGGGGTTCTCTAATGAAAAACTGTTTTTT. Translating it yields CASSLGSPGFSNEKLFF. The chain links TRBV7-6 to TRBJ1-4, with D unclear. Trimming cost V 1 base and J 3 bases, with 15 bases left between them. The CDR3 covers 17 residues. The V gene's germline CDR1 is SGHVS and CDR2 FNYEAQ.

This clonotype appeared a single time. J is TRBJ1-1 and V is TRBV2; 12 bases are a match to TRBD1. The CDR3 covers 17 residues. CDR1 and CDR2 from the germline V gene are SNHLY and FYNNEI. V gave up 7 bases and J gave up 7 bases; unmatched junction bases: 16. CDR3 loop: CASKLPSLGQGAYEAFF. The DNA for the CDR3 is TGTGCCAGCAAGCTCCCCTCCTTGGGACAGGGGGCTTATGAAGCTTTCTTT.

V usage is TRBV20-1 and J usage is TRBJ2-1; D perhaps matches TRBD2 (6 bases). Trimming cost V 3 bases and J 3 bases, with 6 bases left between them. Germline values: CDR1 DFQATT, CDR2 SNEGSKA (reference sequence). This CDR3 has 12 amino acids. The CDR3: CSASGGYNEQFF. The DNA for the CDR3 is TGCAGTGCTAGCGGGGGCTACAATGAGCAGTTCTTC.

The V gene is TRBV9, the J gene TRBJ2-7, with D perhaps given as TRBD1 or TRBD2 (6 bases each). Trimming stripped 1 base from V and 5 bases from J, with 16 bases between. This CDR3 contains 15 residues. The germline CDR1 and CDR2 sequences are SGDLS and YYNGEE. This CDR3 reads CASSVRGAGVDEQYF. Here the CDR3 DNA reads TGTGCCAGCAGCGTAAGGGGGGCAGGGGTTGACGAGCAGTACTTC.

This rearrangement joins TRBV7-9 to TRBJ2-7, with D hard to call. The CDR3 covers 12 residues. Trimming cost V 3 bases and J 9 bases, with 12 bases left between them. Germline CDR1 and CDR2: SEHNR and FQNEAQ (reference sequence). CDR3 in amino acids: CASSFLLLWQYF. In nucleotides, the CDR3 is TGTGCCAGCAGCTTTTTGCTGCTTTGGCAGTACTTC.

A few counts support this clonotype. The chain has TRBV11-3 and TRBJ2-1; 7 bases agree with TRBD1. V lost 0 bases and J lost 4; bases outside the gene matches: 3. Germline V gene data show CDR1 as SGHNT and CDR2 as YENEEA. The CDR3 extends over 15 amino acids. CDR3 DNA sequence: TGTGCCAGCAGCTTAGACGAGACAGGGTACAATGAGCAGTTCTTC. Translating it yields CASSLDETGYNEQFF.

The J gene is TRBJ2-1, the V gene TRBV20-1; D possibly corresponds to TRBD2 (6 bases). Germline CDR1 DFQATT, CDR2 SNEGSKA (reference sequence). V was pared by 1 base and J by 2 bases, with 15 bases between. The CDR3 runs 16 residues. CDR3 bases: TGCAGTGCTAGAGCCGGCCTAGCGCGGCCCTACAATGAGCAGTTCTTC. Translation: CSARAGLARPYNEQFF.